This is a list of T cell receptor beta chains from one sample in a study of CD8 T cells in Susac syndrome. MiXCR, run by TCRdb on the immunoSEQ multiplex PCR reads, gives a single entry per CDR3 protein. This table holds around 80,000 distinct CDR3 sequences, approximately 93% found once. The sequenced sample was CD8+ T cells from PBMCs. These receptors were collected from a human donor with Susac syndrome. CDR3s include the opening cysteine and the closing phenylalanine or tryptophan. The D gene is left open where the match is weak. Clone size appears in some rows only: once, few, many, or a class for an expanded clone.

v_call: TRBV5-4
clone_size: few
j_call: TRBJ2-5
d_call: TRBD1
cdr3_aa: CASSWTGNQETQYF
cdr3_nt: TGTGCCAGCAGCTGGACAGGAAACCAAGAGACCCAGTACTTC

v_call: TRBV27
clone_size: NA
j_call: TRBJ1-5
d_call: NA
cdr3_aa: CASSPILSNQPQHF
cdr3_nt: TGTGCCAGCAGTCCGATTCTGAGTAATCAGCCCCAGCATTTT

v_call: TRBV28
clone_size: once
j_call: TRBJ2-7
d_call: NA
cdr3_aa: CASGGGWGSSYEQYF
cdr3_nt: TGTGCCAGCGGGGGGGGCTGGGGCAGCTCCTACGAGCAGTACTTC

v_call: TRBV13
clone_size: NA
j_call: TRBJ2-5
d_call: NA
cdr3_aa: CASSPTVGPETQYF
cdr3_nt: TGTGCCAGCAGCCCGACGGTCGGTCCAGAGACCCAGTACTTC

v_call: TRBV7-9
clone_size: NA
j_call: TRBJ2-2
d_call: NA
cdr3_aa: CASSAEYSSGELFF
cdr3_nt: TGTGCCAGCTCCGCAGAGTACAGCTCCGGGGAGCTGTTTTTT

v_call: TRBV10-1
clone_size: NA
j_call: TRBJ1-5
d_call: NA
cdr3_aa: CASSDGLRWQGNQPQHF
cdr3_nt: TGCGCCAGCAGTGATGGTTTAAGGTGGCAGGGCAATCAGCCCCAGCATTTT

v_call: TRBV6-1
clone_size: NA
j_call: TRBJ1-1
d_call: NA
cdr3_aa: CASIRLEAFF
cdr3_nt: TGTGCCAGCATTAGACTCGAAGCTTTCTTT

v_call: TRBV6-6
clone_size: NA
j_call: TRBJ2-3
d_call: NA
cdr3_aa: CASSYSVLTSTDTQYF
cdr3_nt: TGTGCCAGCAGTTACTCGGTCCTTACAAGCACAGATACGCAGTATTTT

v_call: TRBV4-1
clone_size: NA
j_call: TRBJ1-4
d_call: NA
cdr3_aa: CASQGPTNEKLFF
cdr3_nt: TGCGCCAGTCAGGGTCCAACTAATGAAAAACTGTTTTTT

v_call: TRBV7-9
clone_size: NA
j_call: TRBJ1-1
d_call: NA
cdr3_aa: CASSFLSGRPLGAEAFF
cdr3_nt: TGTGCCAGCAGCTTTCTTTCCGGCCGCCCCTTGGGGGCTGAAGCTTTCTTT

v_call: TRBV4-1
clone_size: NA
j_call: TRBJ2-7
d_call: TRBD2
cdr3_aa: CASSQGGTNYEQYF
cdr3_nt: TGCGCCAGCAGCCAAGGGGGGACTAACTACGAGCAGTACTTC

v_call: TRBV15
clone_size: NA
j_call: TRBJ2-5
d_call: NA
cdr3_aa: CATSRDSPQETQYF
cdr3_nt: TGTGCCACCAGCAGAGACAGCCCCCAAGAGACCCAGTACTTC

v_call: TRBV13
clone_size: once
j_call: TRBJ2-1
d_call: NA
cdr3_aa: CASSLGPAQFF
cdr3_nt: TGTGCCAGCAGCTTAGGACCGGCGCAGTTCTTC

v_call: TRBV27
clone_size: NA
j_call: TRBJ2-7
d_call: NA
cdr3_aa: CASSLTGPENEQYF
cdr3_nt: TGTGCCAGCAGTTTAACAGGGCCCGAGAACGAGCAGTACTTC

v_call: TRBV7-8
clone_size: NA
j_call: TRBJ2-1
d_call: NA
cdr3_aa: CASSLRGLASALTVLHNEQFF
cdr3_nt: TGTGCCAGCAGCTTGAGAGGGTTAGCGTCAGCTTTAACAGTTCTACACAATGAGCAGTTCTTC

v_call: TRBV27
clone_size: few
j_call: TRBJ2-7
d_call: NA
cdr3_aa: CASSLWVEQYF
cdr3_nt: TGTGCCAGCAGTTTGTGGGTCGAGCAGTACTTC

v_call: TRBV19
clone_size: NA
j_call: TRBJ1-5
d_call: NA
cdr3_aa: CASSLRTASNQPQHF
cdr3_nt: TGTGCCAGTAGCCTCAGGACGGCTAGCAATCAGCCCCAGCATTTT

v_call: TRBV6-1
clone_size: NA
j_call: TRBJ1-2
d_call: TRBD1
cdr3_aa: CASTPGTGDGYTF
cdr3_nt: TGTGCCAGCACCCCCGGGACAGGGGATGGCTACACCTTC

v_call: TRBV5-1
clone_size: NA
j_call: TRBJ1-2
d_call: NA
cdr3_aa: CASSGGGTVYGYTF
cdr3_nt: TGCGCCAGCAGCGGGGGTGGGACCGTCTATGGCTACACCTTC

v_call: TRBV13
clone_size: NA
j_call: TRBJ2-3
d_call: NA
cdr3_aa: CASSSPDRLYTQYF
cdr3_nt: TGTGCCAGCAGCTCCCCCGACAGACTTTATACGCAGTATTTT

v_call: TRBV6-5
clone_size: NA
j_call: TRBJ2-7
d_call: NA
cdr3_aa: CASSQTRALDEQYF
cdr3_nt: TGTGCCAGCAGTCAAACCCGGGCGTTAGACGAGCAGTACTTC

v_call: TRBV6-5
clone_size: NA
j_call: TRBJ2-1
d_call: TRBD2
cdr3_aa: CASSYQSTSGRLYNEQFF
cdr3_nt: TGTGCCAGCAGTTACCAGTCGACTAGCGGGAGGTTATACAATGAGCAGTTCTTC

v_call: TRBV12-3/TRBV12-4
clone_size: NA
j_call: TRBJ1-4
d_call: NA
cdr3_aa: CASSPSTNEKLFF
cdr3_nt: TGTGCCAGCAGCCCCTCAACTAATGAAAAACTGTTTTTT

v_call: TRBV2
clone_size: NA
j_call: TRBJ2-1
d_call: NA
cdr3_aa: CASRVRNEQFF
cdr3_nt: TGTGCCAGCAGGGTGCGGAATGAGCAGTTCTTC

v_call: TRBV20-1
clone_size: NA
j_call: TRBJ1-5
d_call: NA
cdr3_aa: CSASDSNQPQHF
cdr3_nt: TGCAGTGCTAGTGACAGCAATCAGCCCCAGCATTTT

v_call: TRBV14
clone_size: NA
j_call: TRBJ2-1
d_call: NA
cdr3_aa: CASSQAGGHEQFF
cdr3_nt: TGTGCCAGCAGCCAAGCGGGCGGACATGAGCAGTTCTTC

v_call: TRBV28
clone_size: NA
j_call: TRBJ2-3
d_call: TRBD2
cdr3_aa: CASSLSLFRGVTDTQYF
cdr3_nt: TGTGCCAGCAGTTTATCCTTATTTCGGGGGGTTACAGATACGCAGTATTTT

v_call: TRBV5-4
clone_size: NA
j_call: TRBJ2-1
d_call: TRBD2
cdr3_aa: CASSPGGVAGAEQFF
cdr3_nt: TGTGCCAGCAGTCCGGGGGGGGTGGCGGGAGCTGAGCAGTTCTTC

v_call: TRBV12-3/TRBV12-4
clone_size: NA
j_call: TRBJ1-1
d_call: NA
cdr3_aa: CASSSEGRGTEAFF
cdr3_nt: TGTGCCAGCAGCTCAGAGGGACGAGGCACTGAAGCTTTCTTT

v_call: TRBV12-3/TRBV12-4
clone_size: once
j_call: TRBJ2-7
d_call: TRBD2
cdr3_aa: CASSILEGGEGEQYF
cdr3_nt: TGTGCCAGCAGTATCCTCGAAGGTGGGGAGGGGGAGCAGTACTTC

v_call: TRBV7-2
clone_size: NA
j_call: TRBJ2-3
d_call: TRBD1
cdr3_aa: CASSSGQSSADTQYF
cdr3_nt: TGTGCCAGCAGCTCGGGACAGTCCAGCGCAGATACGCAGTATTTT

v_call: TRBV6-5
clone_size: NA
j_call: TRBJ2-1
d_call: NA
cdr3_aa: CASRRGNEQFF
cdr3_nt: TGTGCCAGCAGAAGGGGGAATGAGCAGTTCTTC

v_call: TRBV19
clone_size: NA
j_call: TRBJ2-1
d_call: NA
cdr3_aa: CASSIIQGRHNEQFF
cdr3_nt: TGTGCCAGTAGTATAATCCAGGGTCGTCACAATGAGCAGTTCTTC

v_call: TRBV28
clone_size: NA
j_call: TRBJ1-5
d_call: NA
cdr3_aa: CASSFPPPSDQPQHF
cdr3_nt: TGTGCCAGCAGTTTTCCCCCCCCTTCCGATCAGCCCCAGCATTTT

v_call: TRBV18
clone_size: NA
j_call: TRBJ2-6
d_call: TRBD1
cdr3_aa: CASSPLQGGLGGANVLTF
cdr3_nt: TGTGCCAGCTCACCATTACAGGGGGGACTTGGAGGGGCCAACGTCCTGACTTTC

v_call: TRBV24-1
clone_size: NA
j_call: TRBJ2-7
d_call: NA
cdr3_aa: CATSDSNKPHEQYF
cdr3_nt: TGTGCCACCAGTGATTCCAATAAGCCCCACGAGCAGTACTTC

v_call: TRBV24-1
clone_size: NA
j_call: TRBJ2-7
d_call: NA
cdr3_aa: CATSGETDPYEQYF
cdr3_nt: TGTGCCACCAGTGGGGAGACAGATCCATACGAGCAGTACTTC

v_call: TRBV25-1
clone_size: once
j_call: TRBJ2-1
d_call: TRBD2
cdr3_aa: CASSDPSTSHEQFF
cdr3_nt: TGTGCCAGCAGTGACCCTTCGACTAGCCATGAGCAGTTCTTC

v_call: TRBV5-1
clone_size: NA
j_call: TRBJ1-1
d_call: NA
cdr3_aa: CASSLRSGRDEAFF
cdr3_nt: TGCGCCAGCAGCTTAAGGTCGGGCAGGGATGAAGCTTTCTTT

v_call: TRBV6-1
clone_size: once
j_call: TRBJ2-3
d_call: TRBD1
cdr3_aa: CASSGETGDTQYF
cdr3_nt: TGTGCCAGCAGTGGGGAGACAGGGGATACGCAGTATTTT

v_call: TRBV7-2
clone_size: NA
j_call: TRBJ1-5
d_call: NA
cdr3_aa: CASSVLLNQPQHF
cdr3_nt: TGTGCCAGCAGCGTACTACTTAATCAGCCCCAGCATTTT

v_call: TRBV2
clone_size: NA
j_call: TRBJ1-2
d_call: NA
cdr3_aa: CASILGQLANYGYTF
cdr3_nt: TGTGCCAGCATCCTCGGACAGCTCGCTAACTATGGCTACACCTTC

v_call: TRBV6-1
clone_size: NA
j_call: TRBJ2-6
d_call: TRBD1
cdr3_aa: CATTGGQGMPGANVLTF
cdr3_nt: TGTGCCACCACAGGAGGACAGGGAATGCCTGGGGCCAACGTCCTGACTTTC

v_call: TRBV7-2
clone_size: NA
j_call: TRBJ2-1
d_call: NA
cdr3_aa: CASSTSWDEQFF
cdr3_nt: TGTGCCAGCAGCACCTCCTGGGATGAGCAGTTCTTC

v_call: TRBV7-7
clone_size: NA
j_call: TRBJ2-1
d_call: TRBD2
cdr3_aa: CASSLGLAGHEQFF
cdr3_nt: TGTGCTAGCAGCTTAGGACTAGCGGGGCATGAGCAGTTCTTC

v_call: TRBV7-8
clone_size: once
j_call: TRBJ2-1
d_call: NA
cdr3_aa: CASSLAEVSYNEQFF
cdr3_nt: TGTGCCAGCAGCTTAGCAGAAGTTTCCTACAATGAGCAGTTCTTC

v_call: TRBV9
clone_size: NA
j_call: TRBJ2-1
d_call: TRBD1
cdr3_aa: CASSPPLPGQGIYEQFF
cdr3_nt: TGTGCCAGCAGCCCCCCTCTTCCGGGACAGGGAATCTATGAGCAGTTCTTC

v_call: TRBV20-1
clone_size: NA
j_call: TRBJ2-1
d_call: TRBD2
cdr3_aa: CSASPSPGTSGRGNEQFF
cdr3_nt: TGCAGTGCTAGCCCCTCCCCCGGGACTAGCGGGAGGGGAAATGAGCAGTTCTTC

v_call: TRBV7-2
clone_size: NA
j_call: TRBJ2-1
d_call: TRBD2
cdr3_aa: CASSSASGGLDEQFF
cdr3_nt: TGTGCCAGCAGCTCAGCCTCGGGGGGGCTGGATGAGCAGTTCTTC

v_call: TRBV6-6
clone_size: NA
j_call: TRBJ2-7
d_call: NA
cdr3_aa: CASSYGAGSSSYEQYF
cdr3_nt: TGTGCCAGCAGTTACGGCGCAGGGTCAAGCTCCTACGAGCAGTACTTC

v_call: TRBV7-9
clone_size: NA
j_call: TRBJ2-7
d_call: NA
cdr3_aa: CASSLGRADEQYF
cdr3_nt: TGTGCCAGCAGCTTGGGCAGGGCTGACGAGCAGTACTTC

v_call: TRBV20-1
clone_size: NA
j_call: TRBJ1-5
d_call: TRBD1
cdr3_aa: CSATRGQGFQPQHF
cdr3_nt: TGCAGTGCTACCCGAGGACAGGGGTTCCAGCCCCAGCATTTT